These 14 T cell receptor beta chains were all obtained from the same sample, sequenced in a study of cytomegalovirus exposure and HLA in healthy donors. The PCR had 60 Vbeta and 13 Jbeta primers. TCRdb's copy holds only in-frame clones and misses some; the assay was immunoSEQ multiplex PCR. The sample carries tens of thousands of clones, 68% recorded once. Sequencing input: PBMCs. The receptors were sampled from a woman in her twenties or thirties in good health and CMV-seronegative.

The V and J genes are TRBV5-4 and TRBJ2-1; D possibly corresponds to TRBD1 (6 bases). V lost 5 bases to trimming and J lost 5 bases, with 17 bases between them. Germline CDR1 SGHNT, CDR2 YYREEE (reference sequence). The CDR3 contains 15 residues. CDR3 DNA: TGTGCCAGCAGACGGGACAAACCCGGGCACAATGAGCAGTTCTTC. Translating gives CASRRDKPGHNEQFF.

The genes are TRBV6-1 and TRBJ2-1; D is perhaps TRBD2 (6 bases). Between the trimmed V and J ends, which lost 4 bases and 16 bases, there was a span of 17 bases. This CDR3 has 12 amino acids. The V gene's germline CDR1 is MNHNS and CDR2 SASEGT. CDR3 in amino acids: CASSGRVTPIFF. The CDR3 DNA follows: TGTGCCAGCAGTGGGAGGGTGACTCCCATATTCTTC.

The chain couples TRBV4-1 to TRBJ1-2, with D perhaps matching TRBD1 (6 bases). Trimming stripped 0 bases from V and 4 bases from J, with 12 bases between. The CDR3 has 15 residues. Germline CDR1 and CDR2: MGHRA and YSYEKL. The chain's CDR3 is CASSQEPGGGYGYTF. The CDR3 nucleotides are TGCGCCAGCAGCCAAGAGCCGGGGGGCGGCTATGGCTACACCTTC.

The rearrangement joins TRBV7-2 to TRBJ1-4, with D possibly matching TRBD1 (6 bases). This CDR3 is built from 12 residues. Germline assignment: CDR1 SGHTA and CDR2 FQGNSA. Trimming left V 5 bases short and J 13 bases short, with 14 bases between. For the CDR3, the DNA is TGTGCCAGCAGCCTCCCTCAGGGGACACTGTTTTTT. It specifies CASSLPQGTLFF. The entire variable domain, with the rest obtained from reference TRBV7-2 and TRBJ1-4, is as follows: GAGVSQSPSNKVTEKGKDVELRCDPISGHTALYWYRQSLGQGLEFLIYFQGNSAPDKSGLPSDRFSAERTGGSVSTLTIQRTQQEDSAVYLCASSLPQGTLFFGSGTQLSVL.

V is TRBV7-6 and J is TRBJ2-7; 9 positions agree with TRBD1. From germline, CDR1 is SGHVS and CDR2 FNYEAQ. With 6 bases clipped from V and 1 base from J, the junction kept 10 bases outside the gene matches. This CDR3 contains 16 residues. CDR3 in DNA: TGTGCCAGCAGACCTACCGCCGGGACAGGGTCCTACGAGCAGTACTTC. It encodes CASRPTAGTGSYEQYF.

V gene TRBV27 combines with J gene TRBJ1-4; a weak D match, TRBD1 (6 bases). The V gene lost 0 bases and the J gene lost 7 bases, with 12 bases spanning the gap. The V gene's germline CDR1 is MNHEY and CDR2 SMNVEV (reference sequence). The CDR3 has 15 amino acids. CDR3 in DNA: TGTGCCAGCAGTTTATCCGCGGGGGCCACTGAAAAACTGTTTTTT. Its protein product is CASSLSAGATEKLFF.

This sequence joins TRBV2 and TRBJ2-4, with 7 bases lining up with TRBD1. Looked up from germline, CDR1 is SNHLY and CDR2 is FYNNEI. J lost 6 bases, V lost 4 bases, and 0 bases had no gene match. There are 12 residues in the CDR3. The DNA of the CDR3 is TGTGCCAGCAGTGGACAGGGAAACATTCAGTACTTC. It is translated as CASSGQGNIQYF.

The chain employs TRBV5-1 and TRBJ1-6, with 11 positions matching TRBD1. Germline CDR1 and CDR2: SGHRS and YFSETQ. V lost 2 bases, J lost 8 bases, and 12 bases stayed unmatched. This CDR3 spans 18 amino acids. The CDR3 coding sequence is TGCGCCAGCAGCTTAAGTCCCCTTGGGACAGGGGGAGATTCACCCCTCCACTTT. This codes for CASSLSPLGTGGDSPLHF.

The V call is TRBV6-1, the J call TRBJ1-2, with TRBD1 matching 9 bases. In germline, CDR1 is MNHNS, CDR2 SASEGT. The ends lost 6 bases at V and 4 bases at J; junction bases unmatched: 3. This CDR3 region has 13 residues. CDR3 coding DNA: TGTGCCAGCAGGTTACAGGGGGCCTATGGCTACACCTTC. Amino acids: CASRLQGAYGYTF.

The chain carries TRBV30 and TRBJ1-5, with a weak D call TRBD1 (5 bases). Deletions cut 4 bases from V and 3 bases from J, with 7 bases between. The CDR3 extends over 12 amino acids. The germline V gene encodes CDR1 GTSNPN and CDR2 SVGIG (reference sequence). The CDR3 DNA sequence: TGTGCCTGGACACAGGACAATCAGCCCCAGCATTTT. Its protein is CAWTQDNQPQHF.

The V call is TRBV6-6, the J call TRBJ2-7; 8 bases are shared with TRBD1. Germline V gene sequence: CDR1 MNHNY, CDR2 SVGAGI (reference sequence). V was clipped by 0 bases and J by 9 bases; unmatched bases: 10. The CDR3 is 15 amino acids. The CDR3 bases are TGTGCCAGCAGTTACTCGCCAGGGGGCACGTTGTGGCAGTACTTC. Its protein product is CASSYSPGGTLWQYF.

The chain recombines TRBV7-7 with TRBJ2-5, with a tentative D call TRBD2 (6 bases). The V end was cut by 4 bases, the J end by 2 bases, with 8 bases between. Germline V gene sequence: CDR1 SSHAT, CDR2 FNYEAQ (reference sequence). The CDR3 covers 13 residues. Here the CDR3 DNA reads TGTGCCAGCAGCTCAAGCGGGCAAGAGACCCAGTACTTC. Protein product: CASSSSGQETQYF.

This clone came up once. This chain links TRBV27 with TRBJ2-3; D not resolved. The CDR3 length is 13 residues. The V end was cut by 2 bases, the J end by 6 bases, with 9 bases between. The germline V gene encodes CDR1 MNHEY and CDR2 SMNVEV (reference sequence). In DNA, the CDR3 is TGTGCCAGCAGTTTAAACTCCGCGGATACGCAGTATTTT. Its translation: CASSLNSADTQYF.

V is TRBV5-4 and J is TRBJ2-5, with D perhaps matching TRBD1 (6 bases). Trimming shortened V by 0 bases and J by 4 bases, and 13 bases separated the two germline ends. This CDR3 contains 15 residues. Germline V gene lookup returns CDR1 SGHNT and CDR2 YYREEE (reference sequence). For the CDR3, the DNA is TGTGCCAGCAGCTTGGATATAGGGGGAAGAGAGACCCAGTACTTC. This codes for CASSLDIGGRETQYF.